This TCR beta chain was sequenced during a study of shared clonotypes between healthy human individuals. Study overall: Three plates each covered CD4 naive and memory; CD8 naive two, CD8 memory one.

Points on this clone: Antigen specificity is unknown. The sample carries other DNA sequences with the same CDR3.

Terminally differentiated effector memory CD45RA+ cells were excluded by CCR7 positive selection of CD45RO-negative cells. The assay used deep level. Sequencing was performed with immunoSEQ multiplex PCR; in TCRdb, only in-frame clones are kept and a portion is missing. The sample has some 2.1 million clones; 85% to 95% are singletons. Germline trimming cut 6 bases from V and 0 bases from J; bases unmatched to any gene: 0. The CDR3 consists of 12 residues. Germline CDR1 is SGHRS and CDR2 is YFSETQ. Study-wide findings and caveats: It was expected that sequencing depth would affect clonotype sharing among donors. Sampling covered nothing but blood. Tissue TCR repertoires likely differ from those found in blood.

The receptor was derived from a young man in good health. Some clones in this sample may be carry-over from other donors' samples. This chain uses TRBV5-1 with TRBJ2-7; 7 bases line up with TRBD1. The sequencing sample was made of naive CD8+ T cells from PBMCs. The CDR3 sequence: CASTGGSYEQYF. CDR3 bases: TGCGCCAGCACAGGGGGCTCCTACGAGCAGTACTTC.